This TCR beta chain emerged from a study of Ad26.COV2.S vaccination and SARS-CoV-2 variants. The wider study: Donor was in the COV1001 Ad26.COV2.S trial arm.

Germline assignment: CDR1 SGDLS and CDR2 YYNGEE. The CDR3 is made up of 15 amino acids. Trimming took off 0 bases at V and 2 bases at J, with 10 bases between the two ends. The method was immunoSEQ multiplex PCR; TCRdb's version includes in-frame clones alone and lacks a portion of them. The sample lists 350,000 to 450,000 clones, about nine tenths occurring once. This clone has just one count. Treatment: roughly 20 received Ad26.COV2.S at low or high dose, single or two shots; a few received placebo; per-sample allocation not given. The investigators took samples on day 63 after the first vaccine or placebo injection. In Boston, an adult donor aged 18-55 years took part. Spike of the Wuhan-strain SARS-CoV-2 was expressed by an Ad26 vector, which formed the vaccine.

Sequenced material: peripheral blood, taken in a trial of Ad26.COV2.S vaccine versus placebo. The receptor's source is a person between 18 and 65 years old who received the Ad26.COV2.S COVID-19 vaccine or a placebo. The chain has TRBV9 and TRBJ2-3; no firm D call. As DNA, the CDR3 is TGTGCCAGCAGCGTAGGGGGTAGGGACACAGATACGCAGTATTTT. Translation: CASSVGGRDTDTQYF.